This T cell receptor (beta chain) originates from a study of T-cell reconstitution after alpha-beta-depleted transplantation in children. Concerning this clonotype: A much larger clone lies a single base off, so this may be a read error.

The CDR3 is made up of 15 amino acids. V lost 5 bases, J lost 6 bases, and 12 bases stayed unmatched. Unique molecular identifiers were used in preparing the TCRbeta library. TCRdb used MiXCR to reprocess the PCR reads, holding one entry per CDR3 protein. This sample has some 220,000 distinct CDR3 sequences, with 11% found just once. The receptor's source is a child under two years old with acute myeloid leukemia, due to receive a stem cell transplant. The sample was PBMCs, taken before TCRalphabeta/CD19-depleted stem cell transplant. The rearrangement links TRBV12-3 or TRBV12-4 to TRBJ1-1, with 7 nucleotides matching TRBD1. DNA for the CDR3: TGTGCCAGCAGTGGACAGGATATTGTAGTGGCTGAAGCTTTCTTT. Translation: CASSGQDIVVAEAFF.